Each of the 4 T cell receptor beta chains below was sequenced from the same sample in a study of cytomegalovirus exposure and HLA in healthy donors. In the PCR, 60 Vbeta and 13 Jbeta primers were used. Clones were sequenced by immunoSEQ multiplex PCR, and TCRdb holds only the in-frame ones, with some missing. The data hold around 94,000 clones, with around 66% observed a single time. Sequencing used PBMCs. The receptors come from a man aged 25-45 years in good health and CMV-seronegative.

In the case of this clone: Other DNA sequences in this specimen translate into the identical CDR3. CDR3 bases: TGTGCCAGCAGTTACCAGGGGCAGCAATACAATGAGCAGTTCTTC. Translating gives CASSYQGQQYNEQFF. The gene calls are TRBV6-6 and TRBJ2-1; tentatively, D is TRBD1 (6 bases). Trimming removed 2 bases at V and 4 bases at J, with 12 bases between. This CDR3 is built from 15 residues. CDR1 is MNHNY and CDR2 is SVGAGI in the germline V gene (reference sequence).

J is TRBJ2-2 and V is TRBV6-5; D is possibly TRBD1 (6 bases). The ends were cut back, 10 bases at V and 3 bases at J, with 12 bases in the middle. Germline assignment: CDR1 MNHEY and CDR2 SVGAGI. CDR3 length: 13 amino acids. The CDR3, as DNA: TGTGCCATCCGCAGGGGAGACACCGGGGAGCTGTTTTTT. Amino acid sequence: CAIRRGDTGELFF.

The CDR3, as DNA: TGCGCCAGCAGCCCTGACATGTGGACAGGGGGCGATAAGGGAAGCACTGAAGCTTTCTTT. Protein sequence: CASSPDMWTGGDKGSTEAFF. This chain links TRBV4-1 with TRBJ1-1; 11 nucleotides line up with TRBD1. The CDR3 runs 20 residues. V was clipped by 4 bases and J by 4 bases; unmatched bases: 20. In germline, CDR1 is MGHRA, CDR2 YSYEKL.

The rearrangement links TRBV9 to TRBJ2-5; 11 nucleotides match TRBD2. V shed 3 bases and J 5 bases; nucleotides not matched to a gene: 9. The CDR3 sequence is 16 residues long. Germline V CDR1 and CDR2: SGDLS, YYNGEE. The CDR3 reads CASSAEIAGGVETQYF. The CDR3 DNA is TGTGCCAGCAGCGCGGAGATAGCGGGAGGGGTCGAGACCCAGTACTTC.